This T cell receptor (beta chain) was documented in a study of Ad26.COV2.S vaccination and SARS-CoV-2 variants. Study-wide results and limits: There was reportedly substantial breadth in spike-specific CD8+ and CD4+ T cell responses after vaccination. Vaccine recipients and placebo recipients showed similar non-spike TCR breadth.

Stated treatment: 15 to 20 received Ad26.COV2.S at low or high dose, single or two shots; 5 received placebo; per-sample allocation not given. Each sample was drawn 63 days after the first injection (of vaccine or placebo). The CDR3 runs 15 residues. Trimming stripped 5 bases from V and 1 base from J, with 14 bases between. Looked up from germline, CDR1 is MNHEY and CDR2 is SMNVEV (reference sequence). This clone was counted between two and nine times. Its target is unknown. TCRdb's copy holds only in-frame clones and misses some; the assay was immunoSEQ multiplex PCR. Seen here are about 380,000 clones, around four fifths observed once, and the top ten hold 7% to 9.5%.

The J gene is TRBJ1-1, the V gene TRBV27, with D possibly matching TRBD1 (6 bases). The sequence was obtained from a person aged 18 to 59 who received the Ad26.COV2.S COVID-19 vaccine or a placebo. Here the sequenced sample was peripheral blood, taken in a trial of Ad26.COV2.S vaccine versus placebo. The chain's CDR3 is CASSTRQVQNTEAFF. For the CDR3, the DNA is TGTGCCAGCAGTACGCGACAGGTTCAGAACACTGAAGCTTTCTTT.